This T cell receptor beta chain was found in a study of identical twins (dated by TCRdb to about 2016). Looking at the study overall: The study deep-sequenced TCR alpha and beta repertoires from monozygotic twins, unrelated adults of various ages and cord blood to test whether fetal clonotypes persist. Replicate twin experiments were performed at different times using different library preparation protocols to rule out contamination. Broader findings and caveats from the paper: Invariant T cells such as MAIT and iNKT could partly confound zero-insertion analyses, although diverse VJ usage argued against such confounding for most clonotypes. The excess sharing between twins in beta out-of-frame sequences was weaker because fewer shared sequences reduced the signal-to-noise ratio. Abundant cord blood beta clonotypes carried fewer insertions; young adult naive repertoires showed a weaker similar trend, while memory repertoires showed none. Compared with coincidental sharing between unrelated individuals, an excess of low generation-probability sequences was observed among out-of-frame TCR alpha sequences shared between twins. In monozygotic twins, out-of-frame TCR alpha sharing was systematically underestimated by recombination models, although the models agreed with sharing between unrelated individuals. Because the same donors could not be followed over many years, conclusions were based on cross-sectional statistical analysis.

Every donor in the study was a healthy Caucasian. The twin cohort consisted of three pairs of female monozygotic twins, all aged roughly 18 to 29 years. The RNA used for TCR libraries was isolated from peripheral blood mononuclear cells. Libraries were prepared through 5' RACE. The sequencer listed for this sample is Illumina HiSeq 2000. A universal primer binding site was introduced by template switching, and a unique molecular identifier was present in the final cDNA, enabling accurate counting of TCR cDNA molecules. Specific primers in the conserved constant-segment region were used to synthesize first-strand cDNA for the TCR alpha and beta chains. To control for contamination, each cDNA library was double barcoded with a SMART-Mk sample barcode plus Illumina barcodes. TruSeq adapter sequences, together with Illumina sample barcodes, were added in two successive PCR steps. The TCR alpha and beta cDNA libraries were sequenced on the Illumina HiSeq platform using custom primers. In the original analysis: MiGEC processed the raw reads to extract unique molecular identifiers, while MiXCR was used to determine the CDR3 positions. For each individual, recombination models were inferred using an EM algorithm with the repgenHMM and IGoR tools. The tcR package in R was used for shared clonotype analysis, with sharing normalized by the product of cloneset sizes. To study raw recombination without the effects of thymic and clonal selection, out-of-frame nonproductive sequences were analyzed. The public reads were quality trimmed at Q25 with fastp and then assembled into clones with MiXCR by TCRdb, keeping productive beta chains. Each record represents a unique CDR3 protein, reported with the most common genes and DNA among its rows. TCRdb, not the original authors, processed these V and J calls. The table for this sample lists around 960,000 distinct CDR3 sequences; 12% of them were counted only once. In total, the top ten clones hold around 1.5% of the sample.

This clonotype occurred a few times. Its antigen remains unidentified. No quality values exist for individual bases; no much larger clone is one base distant. The germline V gene supplies CDR1 KGHDR and CDR2 SFDVKD. Germline trimming amounts to 10 bases on V and 5 bases on J, with 14 as the count of junction bases outside the gene matches. From its cysteine to its phenylalanine, the CDR3 spans 16 amino acids. Only the CDR3 region is kept as DNA, spanning 48 bases read in frame from base 1. A further study also used this sample, focusing on yellow fever vaccine responses in identical twins. The second investigation adds: According to the authors, in identical twins the way T cells responded to vaccination appeared partly convergent and partly personalized. Focusing on identical twins, the study followed the T cell clones that responded to the vaccine, and did so with precision.

The V and J genes are TRBV24-1 and TRBJ2-1; 9 central bases correspond to TRBD2. Sequencing was done on a sample of PBMCs. This clonotype was obtained from a woman aged 18-29 years in good health. The CDR3 region reads CATSRGGLAFDNEQFF. In nucleotide form, the sequence is TGTGCCACTAGTAGGGGGGGACTAGCATTTGACAATGAGCAGTTCTTC.